The entry that follows covers one T cell receptor (beta chain) sequence. Antigen specificity is unknown. The table came from immunoSEQ multiplex PCR; TCRdb's copy has only in-frame clones and leaves some out. The sample comprises some 120,000 clones, approximately 90% of which are singletons, and more than 6% rests with the top ten. The sample belongs to a study of T cell responses to AZD1222 COVID-19 vaccine. Study-wide results and caveats: Baseline testing showed seropositivity in only a handful of AZD1222 recipients. In the spike-specific TCR repertoire, nearly half reportedly target unmutated variant regions.

Trimming left V 6 bases short and J 1 base short, with 12 bases between. In germline, CDR1 is LNHDA, CDR2 SQIVND (reference sequence). This CDR3 is 15 amino acids long. This clonotype was sampled from an adult in good health. Material: peripheral blood, obtained on day 0 of AZD1222 vaccination. The genes are TRBV19 and TRBJ2-2; D not resolved. The CDR3 sequence is CASSGLLGNTGELFF. The CDR3 coding sequence is TGTGCCAGTAGCGGGTTGCTTGGGAACACCGGGGAGCTGTTTTTT.